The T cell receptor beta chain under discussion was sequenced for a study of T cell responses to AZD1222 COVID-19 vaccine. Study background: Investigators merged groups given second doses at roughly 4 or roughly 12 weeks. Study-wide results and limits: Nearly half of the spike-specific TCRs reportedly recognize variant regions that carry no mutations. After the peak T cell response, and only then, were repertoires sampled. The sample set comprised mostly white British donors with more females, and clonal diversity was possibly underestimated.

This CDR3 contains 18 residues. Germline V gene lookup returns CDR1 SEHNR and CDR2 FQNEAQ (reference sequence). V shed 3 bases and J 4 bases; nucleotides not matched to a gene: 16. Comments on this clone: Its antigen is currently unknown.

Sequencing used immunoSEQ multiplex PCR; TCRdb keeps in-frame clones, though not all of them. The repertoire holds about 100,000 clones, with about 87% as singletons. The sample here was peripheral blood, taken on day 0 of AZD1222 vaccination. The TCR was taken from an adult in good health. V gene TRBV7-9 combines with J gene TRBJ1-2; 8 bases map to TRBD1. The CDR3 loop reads CASSFQGGQGAAGYGYTF. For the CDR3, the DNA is TGTGCCAGCAGCTTCCAAGGGGGGCAGGGGGCGGCAGGCTATGGCTACACCTTC. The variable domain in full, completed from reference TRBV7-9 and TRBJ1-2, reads DTGVSQNPRHKITKRGQNVTFRCDPISEHNRLYWYRQTLGQGPEFLTYFQNEAQLEKSRLLSDRFSAERPKGSFSTLEIQRTEQGDSAMYLCASSFQGGQGAAGYGYTFGSGTRLTVV.